Listed here are 20 T cell receptor beta chains from one sample, sequenced in a study of CD8+CD57+ T cells in acquired aplastic anemia. Both TCR beta VDJ combination and CDR3 sequence profiling were carried out. Genomic DNA was the template for this profiling. TCRdb recomputed calls from the reads with MiXCR, one row per CDR3 protein. The data show some 180,000 distinct CDR3 sequences, under 55% seen once. The sample was sorted CD4+, CD8+, or CD8+CD57+ T cells (not recorded which) from PBMCs. These receptors came from a human donor in good health.

The chain employs TRBV20-1 and TRBJ1-1; 7 nucleotides agree with TRBD1. Germline assignment: CDR1 DFQATT and CDR2 SNEGSKA (reference sequence). This CDR3 contains 11 residues. V was clipped by 6 bases and J by 5 bases; unmatched bases: 3. The CDR3, as DNA: TGCAGTGCGAAGACAGGGACTGAAGCTTTCTTT. Its protein is CSAKTGTEAFF.

This clonotype has ten or more counts. The chain has TRBV28 and TRBJ1-2; no firm D call. CDR1 is MDHEN and CDR2 is SYDVKM in the germline V gene. This CDR3 is 13 amino acids long. V was cut by 5 bases and J by 2 bases, with 9 bases left in between. CDR3 in amino acids: CASSATKNYGYTF. As DNA, the CDR3 is TGTGCCAGCAGTGCCACTAAAAACTATGGCTACACCTTC.

The rearrangement uses TRBV7-9 and TRBJ2-7, with no clear D. The V gene's germline CDR1 is SEHNR and CDR2 FQNEAQ (reference sequence). The CDR3 spans 11 residues. The germline V and J ends were trimmed by 5 bases and 2 bases, with 4 bases remaining between them. The CDR3 region is CASSVTYEQYF. The DNA of the CDR3 is TGTGCCAGCAGCGTAACCTACGAGCAGTACTTC.

In this sample, this clonotype turned up a few times. This chain uses TRBV2 with TRBJ1-1, with 7 bases fitting TRBD1. CDR3 length: 13 amino acids. With V trimmed by 7 bases and J by 4 bases, 6 bases remained unmatched. Germline V lookup: CDR1 SNHLY, CDR2 FYNNEI. The CDR3 reads CASTYQGGTEAFF. The CDR3 DNA sequence: TGTGCCAGCACCTACCAGGGGGGCACTGAAGCTTTCTTT.

The chain has TRBV20-1 and TRBJ1-6, with TRBD1 identical over 8 bases. Germline V gene sequence: CDR1 DFQATT, CDR2 SNEGSKA (reference sequence). The V gene end was trimmed by 0 bases and the J gene end by 8 bases; junction bases not matched to a gene: 6. The CDR3 is made up of 15 amino acids. The CDR3 spells CSARDLQGEYSPLHF. In nucleotides, the CDR3 is TGCAGTGCTAGAGACCTACAGGGGGAGTATTCACCCCTCCACTTT.

V is TRBV12-3 or TRBV12-4 and J is TRBJ1-6; no firm D call. V lost 1 base, J lost 7 bases, and 5 bases lay in between. This CDR3 comprises 13 residues. The CDR3 DNA is TGTGCCAGCAGTTTAGTCGGAAATTCACCCCTCCACTTT. This sequence encodes CASSLVGNSPLHF.

The chain links TRBV30 to TRBJ1-2, with D possibly being TRBD1 (6 bases). CDR3 length: 13 residues. CDR1 and CDR2 (germline): GTSNPN, SVGIG (reference sequence). With 4 bases removed from V and 6 bases from J, the gap between germline ends came to 15 bases. DNA of the CDR3: TGTGCCTGGACCCGGAGGGGGGTCAATGGCTACACCTTC. Amino acids: CAWTRRGVNGYTF. The variable domain in full, with the rest retrieved from reference TRBV30 and TRBJ1-2, is SQTIHQWPATLVQPVGSPLSLECTVEGTSNPNLYWYRQAAGRGLQLLFYSVGIGQISSEVPQNLSASRPQDRQFILSSKKLLLSDSGFYLCAWTRRGVNGYTFGSGTRLTVV.

This clonotype was recorded a few times. The chain is built from TRBV18 and TRBJ1-1; D call uncertain. Germline assignment: CDR1 KGHSH and CDR2 LQKENI. CDR3 length equals 12 residues. V was pared by 5 bases and J by 4 bases, with 8 bases between. The CDR3 region is CASSSWGTEAFF. CDR3 coding DNA: TGTGCCAGCTCATCCTGGGGCACTGAAGCTTTCTTT.

The gene calls are TRBV29-1 and TRBJ1-2, with TRBD1 as a possible D gene (5 bases). The CDR3 is 12 residues long. Germline loops: CDR1 SQVTM, CDR2 ANQGSEA. Between the trimmed V and J ends, which lost 6 bases and 6 bases, there was a span of 14 bases. Here the CDR3 DNA reads TGCAGCGTCTCTATCCAGGGACATGGCTACACCTTC. Protein: CSVSIQGHGYTF.

This clonotype was seen at least ten times. The rearrangement joins TRBV5-1 to TRBJ2-7, with 7 bases that match TRBD2. There are 15 residues in the CDR3. The V gene end was trimmed by 0 bases and the J gene end by 1 base; junction bases not matched to a gene: 4. Germline-derived CDR1 and CDR2 are SGHRS and YFSETQ. Here the CDR3 reads CASSLDHGRSYEQYF. For the CDR3, the DNA is TGCGCCAGCAGCTTGGATCACGGGAGGTCCTACGAGCAGTACTTC.

This clonotype has a count of ten or more. This chain uses TRBV7-2 with TRBJ1-3, with D uncertain. Germline loops: CDR1 SGHTA, CDR2 FQGNSA. V shed 1 base and J shed 0 bases, with 7 bases lying between them. There are 15 residues in the CDR3. The CDR3 bases are TGTGCCAGCAGCTTAGTGACTGGCTCTGGAAACACCATATATTTT. Encoded protein: CASSLVTGSGNTIYF. The full variable domain, its missing parts supplied by reference TRBV7-2 and TRBJ1-3, is GAGVSQSPSNKVTEKGKDVELRCDPISGHTALYWYRQSLGQGLEFLIYFQGNSAPDKSGLPSDRFSAERTGGSVSTLTIQRTQQEDSAVYLCASSLVTGSGNTIYFGEGSWLTVV.

This clonotype appeared many times. V is TRBV19 and J is TRBJ2-3, with D possibly being TRBD2 (6 bases). CDR1 is LNHDA, CDR2 SQIVND, per germline (reference sequence). V was shortened by 3 bases and J by 3 bases, with 13 bases between the two germline ends. The CDR3 totals 15 residues. CDR3 nucleotide sequence: TGTGCCAGTAGTATGGACCCGGGAGCAACAGATACGCAGTATTTT. This gives the protein CASSMDPGATDTQYF.

In its sample, this clonotype was seen many times. This chain joins TRBV5-8 and TRBJ2-7; 8 bases are a match to TRBD1. The CDR3 is 16 amino acids. V was pared by 2 bases and J by 2 bases, with 9 bases of the junction left unmatched. Germline-derived CDR1 and CDR2 are SGHTS and YDEGEE. CDR3 sequence: CASSFRLGQGTYEQYF. The CDR3 DNA is TGTGCCAGCAGCTTTAGGTTAGGACAGGGTACCTACGAGCAGTACTTC.

Worth noting for this clonotype: This may be a read error: a much more frequent sequence differs by one nucleotide. The rearrangement joins TRBV5-1 to TRBJ2-3, with D possibly being TRBD2 (5 bases). This CDR3 contains 15 residues. Trimming stripped 1 base from V and 1 base from J, with 10 bases between. CDR1 is SGHRS, CDR2 YFSETQ, per germline. The CDR3 is CASSLSPAGTDTQYF. The CDR3 region has the DNA TGCGCCAGCAGCTTGTCCCCAGCGGGCACAGATACGCAGTATTTT.

This clonotype was found a few times. This chain joins TRBV25-1 and TRBJ2-1; 7 bases match TRBD2. V gave up 6 bases and J gave up 7 bases; unmatched junction bases: 15. The CDR3 is made up of 16 amino acids. Germline V lookup: CDR1 MGHDK, CDR2 SYGVNS. The CDR3 nucleotides read TGTGCCAGCAGCGTAGGGAGGGGTATCCCGGCGAATGAGCAGTTCTTC. Protein: CASSVGRGIPANEQFF.

Many counts were recorded for this clonotype. The rearrangement joins TRBV11-3 to TRBJ1-2; 9 bases match TRBD1. Germline lookup yields CDR1 SGHNT and CDR2 YENEEA. This CDR3 comprises 15 residues. J lost 6 bases, V lost 0 bases, and 5 bases had no gene match. The CDR3 DNA is TGTGCCAGCAGCTTAGAACAGGGGGACAGGGATGGCTACACCTTC. This encodes CASSLEQGDRDGYTF.

V is TRBV12-3 or TRBV12-4 and J is TRBJ1-4, with D unclear. This CDR3 is 14 amino acids long. Trimming cost V 11 bases and J 3 bases, with 16 bases left between them. CDR3 nucleotide sequence: TGTGCCGGCTCTTTCCATGGTTCTAATGAAAAACTGTTTTTT. This encodes CAGSFHGSNEKLFF.

The chain is built from TRBV20-1 and TRBJ2-7; weak D call: TRBD1 (5 bases). The germline CDR1 and CDR2 sequences are DFQATT and SNEGSKA (reference sequence). The CDR3 length is 14 residues. V was pared by 0 bases and J by 5 bases, with 14 bases between. The CDR3: CSAREGQGSHEQYF. CDR3 DNA: TGCAGTGCTAGAGAGGGGCAGGGTAGCCACGAGCAGTACTTC.

V is TRBV24-1 and J is TRBJ1-2, with 11 bases lining up with TRBD1. Per the germline V gene, CDR1 is KGHDR and CDR2 is SFDVKD. The CDR3 totals 14 residues. The V gene end was trimmed by 4 bases and the J gene end by 6 bases; junction bases not matched to a gene: 3. CDR3 in DNA: TGTGCCACCAGTGAGTTGGGACAGGGGGATGGCTACACCTTC. It yields the protein CATSELGQGDGYTF.

V usage is TRBV20-1 and J usage is TRBJ2-1, with TRBD2 matching over 8 bases. Trimming cost V 1 base and J 9 bases; bases outside gene matches: 17. The CDR3 totals 17 residues. Per germline, CDR1 DFQATT and CDR2 SNEGSKA (reference sequence). The CDR3 DNA follows: TGCAGTGCTAGAGCAGGTGATGGCGGGGGGATGGGTGGTGAGCAGTTCTTC. Its protein product is CSARAGDGGGMGGEQFF.